What follows describes a single T cell receptor beta chain. The data were taken from a study of OX40 agonist ivuxolimab in advanced cancers. Study-wide context: At doses from 0.01 to 10 mg/kg, patients were given intravenous ivuxolimab every 2 weeks.

The table came from immunoSEQ multiplex PCR; TCRdb's copy has only in-frame clones and leaves some out. The sample includes 63,000 or so clones, around 80% of them seen just once. Blood specimens came from baseline, cycle 4 day 1, and cycle 7 day 1. CDR3 length: 14 residues. The germline V and J ends were trimmed by 6 bases and 8 bases, with 16 bases remaining between them. Per germline, CDR1 MNHNY and CDR2 SVGAGI (reference sequence). The chain employs TRBV6-6 and TRBJ1-4, with TRBD1 as a possible D gene (6 bases). The starting material was CD4+ or CD8+ T cells sorted from blood, obtained in a trial of the OX40 agonist ivuxolimab. The sequence came from an adult with an advanced solid tumor such as melanoma, head and neck, liver or kidney cancer. The chain's CDR3 is CASSYEGGQEKLFF. The CDR3 region has the DNA TGTGCCAGCAGCTACGAGGGGGGGCAAGAAAAACTGTTTTTT.